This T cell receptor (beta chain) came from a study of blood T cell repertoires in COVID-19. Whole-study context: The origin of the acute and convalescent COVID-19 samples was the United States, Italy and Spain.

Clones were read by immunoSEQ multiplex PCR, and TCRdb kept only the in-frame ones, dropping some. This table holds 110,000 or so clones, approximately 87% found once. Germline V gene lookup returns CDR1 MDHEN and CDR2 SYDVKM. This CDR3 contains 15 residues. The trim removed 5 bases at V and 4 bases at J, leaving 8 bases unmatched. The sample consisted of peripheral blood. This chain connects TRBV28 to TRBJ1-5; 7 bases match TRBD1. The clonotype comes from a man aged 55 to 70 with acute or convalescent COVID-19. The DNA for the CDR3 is TGTGCCAGCAGTGTGACAGGGTATGGGAATCAGCCCCAGCATTTT. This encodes CASSVTGYGNQPQHF.